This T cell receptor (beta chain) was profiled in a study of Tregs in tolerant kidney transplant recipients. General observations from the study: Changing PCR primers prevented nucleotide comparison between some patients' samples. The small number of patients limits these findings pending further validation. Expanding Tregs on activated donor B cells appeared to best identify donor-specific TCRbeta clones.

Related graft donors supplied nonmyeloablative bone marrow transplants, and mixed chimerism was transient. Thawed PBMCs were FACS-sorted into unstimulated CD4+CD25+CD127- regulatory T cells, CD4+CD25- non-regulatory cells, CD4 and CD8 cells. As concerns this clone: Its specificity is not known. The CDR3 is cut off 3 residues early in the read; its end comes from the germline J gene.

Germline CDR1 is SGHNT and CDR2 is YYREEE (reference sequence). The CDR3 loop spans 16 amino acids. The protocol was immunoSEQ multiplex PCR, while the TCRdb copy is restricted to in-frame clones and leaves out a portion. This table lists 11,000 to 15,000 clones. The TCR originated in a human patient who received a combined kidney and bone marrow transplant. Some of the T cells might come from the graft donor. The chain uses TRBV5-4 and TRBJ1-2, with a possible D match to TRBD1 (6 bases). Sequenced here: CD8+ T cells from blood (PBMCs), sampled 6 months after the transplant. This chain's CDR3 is CASSVSGGGDYNDYTF. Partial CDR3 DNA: TGTGCCAGCAGCGTCTCTGGAGGGGGGGACTACAATGAC.